This T cell receptor (beta chain) was sequenced during a study of blood T cell repertoires in COVID-19. The data were produced by immunoSEQ multiplex PCR, yet TCRdb's version contains in-frame clones alone and is incomplete. The table includes about 220,000 clones, roughly 90% detected once. Germline V CDR1 and CDR2: SGHTA, FQGTGA. This CDR3 has 13 residues. Trimming pared 3 bases from V and 4 bases from J, leaving 9 bases between. The sequence was collected from a middle-aged man with active or convalescent COVID-19. Sequenced: peripheral blood. The chain is built from TRBV7-3 and TRBJ1-1; no definite D call. The CDR3 loop is CASSFNSGTEAFF. CDR3 DNA: TGTGCCAGCAGCTTTAATTCCGGCACTGAAGCTTTCTTT. The full variable domain, its missing parts supplied by reference TRBV7-3 and TRBJ1-1, is GAGVSQTPSNKVTEKGKYVELRCDPISGHTALYWYRQSLGQGPEFLIYFQGTGAADDSGLPNDRFFAVRPEGSVSTLKIQRTERGDSAVYLCASSFNSGTEAFFGQGTRLTVV.